This T cell receptor (beta chain) was profiled in a study of T cells in localized non-small cell lung cancer. Study-wide results and caveats: There was higher T cell clonality in uninvolved adjacent lung than in tumor, and it was highest there. Longer survival (overall) was linked to higher T cell density in blood.

The CDR3 is 15 amino acids. Germline CDR1 and CDR2: LNHDA and SQIVND (reference sequence). With V trimmed by 2 bases and J by 2 bases, 2 bases remained unmatched. Measured with immunoSEQ multiplex PCR; TCRdb has only the in-frame clones, and not every one. The top ten clones hold roughly 21% of a sample with fewer than 90,000 clones, roughly 80% of them seen once. In its sample, this clone was seen a few times. The antigen is unknown. V is TRBV19 and J is TRBJ2-7; 11 nucleotides align to TRBD2. Sequencing used PBMCs, obtained before any cancer treatment. The clonotype originates from a man between 40 and 69 years old with stage II squamous cell lung carcinoma. CDR3 sequence reads: CASSIWTSGPYEQYF. The DNA of the CDR3 is TGTGCCAGTAGTATATGGACTAGCGGGCCCTACGAGCAGTACTTC.